This T cell receptor beta chain was observed in a study of molecular identifiers for immune sequencing clone quantification. One entry per CDR3 protein results from TCRdb running MiXCR on the PCR reads. The sample lists roughly 100,000 distinct CDR3 sequences, less than 35% occurring once. Sorted naive CD8 T cells were those defined as CD8+CD4-CCR7+CD45RA+. Looked up from germline, CDR1 is PRHDT and CDR2 is FYEKMQ (reference sequence). The junction had 5 bases not matched to a gene; V was cut back by 3 bases and J by 3 bases. The CDR3 consists of 15 residues. The chain carries TRBV13 and TRBJ2-4, with 7 bases aligning to TRBD1. The clonotype comes from a human donor in good health. Some libraries in this study had Jurkat cell RNA spiked in. The sequencing input was naive CD8+ T cells from blood, with Jurkat cell RNA spiked in. Indicated subset: FACS-sorted CD8+CD4-CCR7+CD45RA+ naive T cells. CDR3 sequence reads: CASSFQGTDKNIQYF. CDR3 nucleotide sequence: TGTGCCAGCAGCTTTCAAGGGACAGACAAAAACATTCAGTACTTC. The whole variable domain, filled in from reference TRBV13 and TRBJ2-4, reads AAGVIQSPRHLIKEKRETATLKCYPIPRHDTVYWYQQGPGQDPQFLISFYEKMQSDKGSIPDRFSAQQFSDYHSELNMSSLELGDSALYFCASSFQGTDKNIQYFGAGTRLSVL.